This T cell receptor beta chain was sequenced for a study of cytomegalovirus exposure and HLA in healthy donors (dated by TCRdb to the late 2010s). Study-wide context: An earlier analysis of approximately 640 of the donors reported approximately 290 Gb of sequence data and approximately 110 million unique TCR beta sequences from about 180 million T cells. Among 398 genotyped donors of the cohort, an average of around 250,000 unique TCR beta nucleotide sequences was sequenced per donor, of which 15% to 20% were non-productive. The study combined high-throughput TCR immunosequencing, statistical association of individual TCRs with disease status, and machine learning to predict cytomegalovirus infection status. In an earlier analysis of 587 of the donors, high-throughput TCR beta sequencing was used to judge whether each TCR beta V gene segment behaved as functional or pseudogenic. Because of strong linkage in the cohort, roughly five DR-DQ haplotypes were treated as single units for association and clustering. Of the 300 to 400 genotyped donors, approximately 80% fell in the genetic ancestry cluster associated with self-reported Caucasian donors. Rather than drawing on any new phenotypic data, the later analysis identified candidate immune exposures from TCR beta sequences and the way those sequences occurred across donors. The T cell repertoires of under 700 subjects were profiled by immunosequencing and related to cytomegalovirus serostatus. HLA typing covered class I and class II loci at four-digit resolution. Alongside the repertoire data, information on donor age, sex, ethnicity and CMV serostatus was compiled. A later genetic analysis took genome-wide SNP genotypes for about three fifths of the roughly 670 donors and used that subset as a discovery cohort. In addition to the first cohort of hundreds of subjects, a separate validation cohort of approximately 110 different subjects was used. Every discovery cohort repertoire had been produced on one sequencing platform. The aim of the study was to test whether cataloging public T cell receptors could identify signatures of past pathogen exposure. To study patterns of TCR occurrence, a later analysis re-analyzed previously published TCR beta repertoires from 550 to 800 donors and added high-resolution HLA genotyping. Typing coverage varied by locus: roughly 629-640 donors for A, B, C, DRB1 and DQB1; roughly 510 for DQA1; 600 to 610 for DPA1; approximately 470 for DPB1. An early release covering around 630 HLA-typed donors comprised approximately 300 gigabases of sequencing data and around 85 million unique TCR sequences.

Results and caveats for the whole study, not just this receptor: Because the 87-base-pair reads could not distinguish some IMGT-functional V segments, including TRBV6-2 and TRBV6-3, those segments were excluded. Because HLA typing was missing for some donors at each locus, association tests included only the typed subset. Several of the top co-occurrence clusters appeared to be linked to parvovirus B19, influenza, CMV and Epstein-Barr virus, according to a later analysis. While some public TCRs were present in many individuals, most TCR sequences turned up only very rarely across donors. The study listed over 150 TCR beta chains as associated with cytomegalovirus. In a later analysis, TCR association rates were found to vary across HLA loci, with the most associated TCRs seen for DRB1 alleles and the fewest for HLA-C alleles. According to a later analysis, most CMV-associated TCR beta chains appeared to be HLA-restricted, and the HLA associations seemed to be driven largely by CMV exposure. The presence/absence analyses assumed that sequencing depth was roughly uniform across donors, and that assumption may not be true. An earlier analysis of around 500 of the donors showed that most TCR beta V segments appeared in productive rearrangements either about 87% or about 30% of the time, which broadly matched IMGT annotations. In this cohort, only TCR beta chains were sequenced, and detectable features were limited by the absence of alpha or paired-chain data. When HLA alleles, especially DR and DQ, strongly co-occurred, attributing TCR associations to individual alleles was difficult. The authors suggested that the approach could potentially be extended to other disease states and immunological phenotypes. Immune exposure information for the cohort was limited to CMV serostatus. Correlated functional status among segregating V segments might reflect linkage disequilibrium, but an unknown experimental factor could not be ruled out. In both the original and validation cohorts, the classifier was reported to diagnose cytomegalovirus status with high specificity and sensitivity. A few of the identified cytomegalovirus-associated TCR beta chains were confirmed in vitro to be specific for cytomegalovirus antigens. Compared with equally common non-associated chains, HLA-associated TCR beta chains in a later analysis were more clonally expanded and had lower generation probabilities. A later analysis associated about 17,000 TCR beta sequences with specific HLA alleles at a false discovery rate of 0.05. An association between a missense DCLRE1C variant and V-gene and J-gene trimming of TCR beta chains was found in a later genetic analysis and replicated in an independent cohort. According to a later genetic analysis, donors in an Asian-associated ancestry cluster had fewer N-insertions in productive TCRs than the roughly 700-donor mean. Because counts were too low, more than 15 rarely observed V segments, including chromosome 9 orphons, were left out of the earlier analysis of 587 of the donors. A cluster of highly shared sequence variants was judged likely to represent a technical artifact of the sequencing pipeline. A further reported finding was that TCR beta sequences accurately predicted the HLA-A and HLA-B alleles for most subjects in the first cohort.

Library preparation used the immunoSEQ multiplex PCR assay. For the multiplex PCR, a mixture combining 60 forward primers for TCR Vbeta segments and 13 reverse primers for TCR Jbeta segments was used. Amplification of the CDR3 region of rearranged TCR beta genes was performed with a multiplex PCR assay on genomic DNA. Amplified TCR beta libraries were sequenced as 87-base-pair reads on the Illumina HiSeq System. As for the authors' bioinformatics: A later analysis counted around 72 million unique TCR beta chains across the 666 repertoires, and some 11 million of these chains were shared by at least two donors. A nearest-neighbor algorithm error-corrected the raw reads and collapsed the reads into unique sequences, merging closely related sequences to remove PCR and sequencing errors. Alignment of CDR3 sequences to IMGT reference sequences was used to assign V, D and J gene segments. For a sequence to be retained, a match of at least six nucleotides to both a V gene segment and a J gene segment was required. Rearrangements were called productive when the CDR3 lacked stop codons and stayed in frame with V and J; all others were non-productive. CDR3 was defined according to IMGT convention as the region running from the second conserved V-encoded cysteine to the conserved J-encoded phenylalanine. In an earlier analysis of roughly 610 of the donors, sequences lacking an unambiguous match to a single V gene segment were excluded. In an earlier analysis of some 590 of the donors, V segments were called functional above 56.7% productive rearrangements and were called segregating when the between-donor standard deviation exceeded 5%. A statistical classification framework was built for diagnosing cytomegalovirus status from the catalog of TCR beta chain sequences. A later analysis assigned V and J genes by comparing TCR nucleotide sequences with IMGT/GENE-DB human TR gene sequences. In a later analysis, CDR3 sequences and most-parsimonious VDJ recombination scenarios were assigned using the TCRdist pipeline. In a later analysis, each TCR beta chain was defined by its CDR3 amino acid sequence together with its V-gene family, and reads without a unique V-gene family were excluded. To address suspected cross-contamination and a sequencing artifact, a later analysis removed over 500 highly shared, low-generation-probability nucleotide sequences. For each public chain, a later analysis derived a clonal expansion index from normalized ranks of inferred template counts within each repertoire. A later analysis computed generation probabilities with a VDJ recombination model fitted to out-of-frame rearrangements, and checked the results against IGoR. Hypergeometric tests were used in a later analysis to score TCR-TCR, TCR-HLA and TCR-CMV co-occurrence, with a repertoire-size bias correction applied to the TCR pairs. In a later analysis, false discovery rates were estimated by permuting HLA or CMV assignments 20 times. In a later analysis, co-occurring TCRs were grouped with DBSCAN, and TCRdist sequence similarity was added when clustering was performed within HLA-allele-positive subsets. Co-occurrence clustering excluded repertoires with fewer than 30,000 or more than 120,000 public chains, plus five with anomalous nucleotide sharing. TCRdb took this table from immuneACCESS and kept in-frame rearrangements with V and J called. Such tables lack part of the clones; where checked against another copy, unresolved V genes explain under half of the gap, and the rest is unexplained. That table supplies the V and J calls and clone size; D and trimming were determined from the DNA. The sample table records under 200,000 clones; 73% of these occur just once. Of the sample, under 5.5% is held by the ten largest clones.

The cohort consisted of more than 650 healthy bone marrow donors. All cohort members were sampled while nominally healthy, although unrecorded immune exposures were likely present. The donor tested CMV seropositive, placing the donor among the roughly 300 seropositive members of the cohort. A peripheral blood sample was provided by each donor, and peripheral blood mononuclear cells were used for TCR beta sequencing. Genomic DNA extraction from the blood cell samples was performed with the Qiagen DNeasy Blood Extraction Kit. According to the germline V gene, CDR1 reads MNHEY and CDR2 reads SVGAGI. The CDR3 measures 13 amino acids from cysteine to phenylalanine. Here the CDR3 DNA is all that survives: 39 bases in frame from base 1. Deletion took 6 bases off V and 0 bases off J, with a span of 8 bases between the germline ends. This clone was seen once. What this receptor recognizes is not known. Per-base quality was not reported, and no clone a single base away is much larger than it.

The TCR was taken from a woman younger than 35 in good health and CMV-seropositive. The chain is made from TRBV6-5 and TRBJ1-1, with the D gene not confidently named. Sequenced material: PBMCs. The bases read TGTGCCAGCAGCCGGACTTTGAACACTGAAGCTTTCTTT. This gives the protein CASSRTLNTEAFF.